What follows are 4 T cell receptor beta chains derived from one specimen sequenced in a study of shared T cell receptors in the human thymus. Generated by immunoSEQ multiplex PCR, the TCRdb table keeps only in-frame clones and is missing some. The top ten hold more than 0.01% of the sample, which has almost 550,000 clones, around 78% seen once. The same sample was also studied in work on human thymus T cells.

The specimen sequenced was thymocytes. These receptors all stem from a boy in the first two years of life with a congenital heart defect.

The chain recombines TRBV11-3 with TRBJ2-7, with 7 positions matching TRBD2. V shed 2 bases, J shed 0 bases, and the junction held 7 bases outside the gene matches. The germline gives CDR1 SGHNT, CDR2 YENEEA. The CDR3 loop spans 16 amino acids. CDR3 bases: TGTGCCAGCAGCTTATGGGGTAGGGACTACTCCTACGAGCAGTACTTC. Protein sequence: CASSLWGRDYSYEQYF.

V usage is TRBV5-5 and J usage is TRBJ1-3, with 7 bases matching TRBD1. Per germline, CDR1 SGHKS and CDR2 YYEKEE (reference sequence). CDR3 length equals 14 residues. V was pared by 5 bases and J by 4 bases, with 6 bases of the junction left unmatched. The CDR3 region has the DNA TGTGCCAGCAGTCCTGACAGGGCCGGAAACACCATATATTTT. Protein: CASSPDRAGNTIYF. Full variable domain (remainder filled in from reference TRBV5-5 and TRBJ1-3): DAGVTQSPTHLIKTRGQQVTLRCSPISGHKSVSWYQQVLGQGPQFIFQYYEKEERGRGNFPDRFSARQFPNYSSELNVNALLLGDSALYLCASSPDRAGNTIYFGEGSWLTVV.

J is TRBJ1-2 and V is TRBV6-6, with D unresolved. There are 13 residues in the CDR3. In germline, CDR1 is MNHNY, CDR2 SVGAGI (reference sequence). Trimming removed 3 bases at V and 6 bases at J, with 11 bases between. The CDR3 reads CASSYPRRDGYTF. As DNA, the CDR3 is TGTGCCAGCAGTTATCCAAGGAGGGATGGCTACACCTTC.

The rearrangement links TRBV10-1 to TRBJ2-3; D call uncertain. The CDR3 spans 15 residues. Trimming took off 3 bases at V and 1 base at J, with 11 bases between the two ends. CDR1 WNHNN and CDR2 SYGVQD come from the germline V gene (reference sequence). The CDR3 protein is CASSDPSRGTDTQYF. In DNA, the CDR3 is TGCGCCAGCAGTGACCCCTCACGGGGCACAGATACGCAGTATTTT.